Sequencing of this TCR beta chain was carried out in a study of high-grade serous ovarian cancer treatment subgroups. Study-level results: Repertoire analysis covered CDR3 alone, not CDR1 or CDR2. Different patients shared almost no repertoire; same-patient tumors shared roughly 0.11 to 0.85.

The tumor samples were collected prior to definitive surgery or chemotherapy. A remark on this clone: The target antigen is unknown.

Trimming cost V 0 bases and J 0 bases; bases outside gene matches: 8. The CDR3 totals 17 residues. Germline values: CDR1 LNHNV, CDR2 YYDKDF (reference sequence). TCRdb's copy holds only in-frame clones and misses some; the assay was immunoSEQ multiplex PCR. The table lists more than 15,000 clones, approximately 77% of them singletons. Sequencing used tumor tissue. The V call is TRBV15, the J call TRBJ2-7, with 7 bases identical to TRBD2. The clonotype originates from a human donor with high-grade serous ovarian cancer. DNA of the CDR3: TGTGCCACCAGCAGAGAACGGGGAGGGCCTAGCTCCTACGAGCAGTACTTC. This translates into CATSRERGGPSSYEQYF.